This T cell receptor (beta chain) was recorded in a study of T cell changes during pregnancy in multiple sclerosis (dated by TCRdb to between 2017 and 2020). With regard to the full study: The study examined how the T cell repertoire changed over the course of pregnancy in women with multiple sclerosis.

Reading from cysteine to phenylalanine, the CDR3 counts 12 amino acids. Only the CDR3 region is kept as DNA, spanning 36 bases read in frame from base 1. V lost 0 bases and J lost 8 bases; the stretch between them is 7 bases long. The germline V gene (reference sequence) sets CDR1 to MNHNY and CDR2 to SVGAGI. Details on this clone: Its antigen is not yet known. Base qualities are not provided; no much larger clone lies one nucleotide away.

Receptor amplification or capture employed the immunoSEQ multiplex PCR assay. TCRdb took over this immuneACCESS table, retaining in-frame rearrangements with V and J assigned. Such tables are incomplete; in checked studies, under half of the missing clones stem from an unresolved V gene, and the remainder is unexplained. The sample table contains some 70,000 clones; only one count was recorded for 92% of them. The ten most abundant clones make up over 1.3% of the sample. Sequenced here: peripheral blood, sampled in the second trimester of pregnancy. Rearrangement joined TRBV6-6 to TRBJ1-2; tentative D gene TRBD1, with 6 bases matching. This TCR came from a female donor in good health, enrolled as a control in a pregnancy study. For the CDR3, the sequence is CASSYSDSGYTF. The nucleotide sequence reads TGTGCCAGCAGTTACTCGGACAGCGGCTACACCTTC.